This TCR beta chain was observed in a study of T cell responses to AZD1222 COVID-19 vaccine. Generated by immunoSEQ multiplex PCR, the TCRdb table keeps only in-frame clones and is missing some. The sample holds 120,000 or so clones, approximately 89% seen once. This CDR3 contains 15 residues. The germline gives CDR1 MNHEY, CDR2 SVGAGI. Trimming took 6 bases from V and 7 from J; bases not matched to a gene: 12. The sample in question was peripheral blood, obtained on day 0 of AZD1222 vaccination. This chain links TRBV6-5 with TRBJ2-1, with TRBD2 matching over 7 bases. The clonotype originates from an adult in good health. The CDR3 DNA sequence: TGTGCCAGCAGAGCCTCGGGGGGTACGAGGAATGAGCAGTTCTTC. Encoded protein: CASRASGGTRNEQFF.